This is a list of T cell receptor beta chains from one sample in a study of blood T cell repertoires in COVID-19. Method: immunoSEQ multiplex PCR; TCRdb's copy keeps in-frame clones and lacks some. The data show fewer than 150,000 clones, 75% to 90% seen once. The sample comprised peripheral blood. These receptors originate from a human donor in a cohort sampled during active COVID-19. The CDR3 runs from the conserved cysteine through the conserved F or W. The D gene is left open where the match is weak. The size field is filled for only some rows; it gives once, few, many or a size class.

>TRBJ2-2|.|TRBV3-1/TRBV3-2|TRBD2
CASSQTGGLAGGFRELFF
TGTGCCAGCAGCCAGACAGGCGGACTAGCGGGGGGTTTTAGGGAGCTGTTTTTT
>TRBJ1-1|.|TRBV19|.
CASSAGTPNTEAFF
TGTGCCAGTAGTGCCGGGACACCGAACACTGAAGCTTTCTTT
>TRBJ1-1|once|TRBV6-2/TRBV6-3|TRBD1
CASSYAPDREAFF
TGTGCCAGCAGTTACGCGCCGGACAGGGAAGCTTTCTTT
>TRBJ1-1|.|TRBV5-1|TRBD1
CASSGWTGGSTEAFF
TGCGCCAGCAGCGGGTGGACAGGGGGCTCTACTGAAGCTTTCTTT
>TRBJ1-1|once|TRBV20-1|TRBD1
CSASIPGGTEAFF
TGCAGTGCTAGTATTCCAGGGGGCACTGAAGCTTTCTTT
>TRBJ1-5|.|TRBV5-6|.
CASSFSGSQPQHF
TGTGCCAGCAGCTTTTCAGGCAGTCAGCCCCAGCATTTT
>TRBJ1-3|.|TRBV27|TRBD1
CASSRLRGHTIYF
TGTGCCAGCAGCCGCCTTAGGGGGCACACCATATATTTT
>TRBJ1-5|.|TRBV6-5|.
CASRERDNQPQHF
TGTGCCAGCAGGGAGCGCGACAATCAGCCCCAGCATTTT
>TRBJ1-4|few|TRBV29-1|.
CSVTPGGGSEKLFF
TGCAGCGTTACCCCGGGAGGCGGGAGTGAAAAACTGTTTTTT
>TRBJ1-1|.|TRBV6-5|.
CASSKQGGSTEAFF
TGTGCCAGCAGTAAACAGGGAGGGAGCACTGAAGCTTTCTTT
>TRBJ2-7|.|TRBV6-5|TRBD2
CASSTGLAGVNEQYF
TGTGCCAGCAGTACCGGACTAGCGGGGGTCAACGAGCAGTACTTC
>TRBJ2-7|.|TRBV5-6|.
CASMYRAEQYF
TGTGCCAGCATGTACAGGGCCGAGCAGTACTTC
>TRBJ1-6|.|TRBV14|.
CASSQGPLRAYNSPLHF
TGTGCCAGCAGCCAAGGTCCGCTACGGGCCTATAATTCACCCCTCCACTTT
>TRBJ1-2|.|TRBV19|.
CASSIDFGAAYGYTF
TGTGCCAGTAGTATAGATTTTGGGGCTGCCTATGGCTACACCTTC
>TRBJ2-3|few|TRBV7-8|TRBD2
CASTTSGRVADTQYF
TGTGCCAGCACCACTAGCGGGAGGGTAGCAGATACGCAGTATTTT
>TRBJ2-2|few|TRBV7-7|.
CASRELASGELFF
TGTGCCAGCAGGGAACTAGCCTCCGGGGAGCTGTTTTTT